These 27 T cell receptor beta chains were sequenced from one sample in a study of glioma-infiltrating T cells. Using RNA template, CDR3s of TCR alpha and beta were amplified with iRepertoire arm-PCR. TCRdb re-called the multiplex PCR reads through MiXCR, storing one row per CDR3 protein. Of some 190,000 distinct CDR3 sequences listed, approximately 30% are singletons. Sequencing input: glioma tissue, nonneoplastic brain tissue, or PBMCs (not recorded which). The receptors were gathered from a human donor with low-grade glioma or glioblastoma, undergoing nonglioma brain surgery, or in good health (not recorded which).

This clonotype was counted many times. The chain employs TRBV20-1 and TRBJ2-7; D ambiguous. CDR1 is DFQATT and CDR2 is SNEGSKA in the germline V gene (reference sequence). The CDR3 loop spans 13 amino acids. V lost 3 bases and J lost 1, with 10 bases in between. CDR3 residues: CSASSVISYEQYF. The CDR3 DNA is TGCAGTGCTAGTTCGGTGATATCCTACGAGCAGTACTTC.

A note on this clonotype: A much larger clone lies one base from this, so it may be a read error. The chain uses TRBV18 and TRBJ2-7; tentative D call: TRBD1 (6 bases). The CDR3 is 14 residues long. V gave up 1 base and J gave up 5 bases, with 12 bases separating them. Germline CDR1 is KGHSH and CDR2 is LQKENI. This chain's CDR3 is CASSPQTGPHEQYF. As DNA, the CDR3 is TGTGCCAGCTCACCACAAACAGGGCCCCACGAGCAGTACTTC. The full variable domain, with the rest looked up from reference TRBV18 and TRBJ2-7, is NAGVMQNPRHLVRRRGQEARLRCSPMKGHSHVYWYRQLPEEGLKFMVYLQKENIIDESGMPKERFSAEFPKEGPSILRIQQVVRGDSAAYFCASSPQTGPHEQYFGPGTRLTVT.

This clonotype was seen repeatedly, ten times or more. CDR3 residues: CSAKEWGSTDTQYF. In DNA form, the CDR3 reads TGCAGTGCTAAAGAGTGGGGGAGCACAGATACGCAGTATTTT. V usage is TRBV20-1 and J usage is TRBJ2-3; D is possibly TRBD1 or TRBD2 (5 bases each). Germline-derived CDR1 and CDR2 are DFQATT and SNEGSKA (reference sequence). This CDR3 region has 14 residues. V lost 4 bases, J lost 0 bases, and 11 bases lay in between.

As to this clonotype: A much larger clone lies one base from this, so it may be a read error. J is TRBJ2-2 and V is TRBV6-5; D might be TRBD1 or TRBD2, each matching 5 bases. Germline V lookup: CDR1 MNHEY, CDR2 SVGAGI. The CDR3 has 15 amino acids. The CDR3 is CVSSSGQPNTGELFF. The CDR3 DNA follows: TGTGTCAGCAGTTCGGGGCAGCCCAACACCGGGGAGCTGTTTTTT.

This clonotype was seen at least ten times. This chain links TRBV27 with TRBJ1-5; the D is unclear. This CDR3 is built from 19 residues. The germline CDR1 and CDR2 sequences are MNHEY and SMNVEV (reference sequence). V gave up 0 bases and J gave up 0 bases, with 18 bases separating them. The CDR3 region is CASSLSIRNRTYSNQPQHF. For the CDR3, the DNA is TGTGCCAGCAGTTTATCAATCCGGAACAGAACCTATAGCAATCAGCCCCAGCATTTT.

The CDR3, as DNA: TGCGCCAGCAGTCCCCTGACAGGGATATACGAGCAGTACTTC. This codes for CASSPLTGIYEQYF. The chain carries TRBV10-1 and TRBJ2-7; 7 positions match TRBD1. This CDR3 contains 14 residues. V lost 5 bases, J lost 4 bases, and 8 bases stayed unmatched. Germline assignment: CDR1 WNHNN and CDR2 SYGVQD (reference sequence).

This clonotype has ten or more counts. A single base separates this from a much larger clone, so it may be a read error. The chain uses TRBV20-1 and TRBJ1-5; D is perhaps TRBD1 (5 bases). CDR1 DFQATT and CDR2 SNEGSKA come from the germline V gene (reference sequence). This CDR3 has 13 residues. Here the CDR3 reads CSAPEGSNRPQHF. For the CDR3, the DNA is TGCAGTGCCCCGGAGGGGAGCAATCGGCCCCAGCATTTT.

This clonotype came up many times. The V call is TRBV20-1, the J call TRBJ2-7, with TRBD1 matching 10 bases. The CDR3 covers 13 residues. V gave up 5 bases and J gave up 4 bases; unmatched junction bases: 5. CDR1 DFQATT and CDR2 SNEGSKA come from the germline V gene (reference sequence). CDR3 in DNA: TGCAGTGCTTCCCGGGACAGGGGATACGAGCAGTACTTC. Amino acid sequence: CSASRDRGYEQYF.

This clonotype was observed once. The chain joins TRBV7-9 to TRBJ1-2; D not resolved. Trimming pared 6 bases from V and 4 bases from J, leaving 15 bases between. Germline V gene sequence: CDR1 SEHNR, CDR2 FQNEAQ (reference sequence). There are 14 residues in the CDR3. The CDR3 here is CASSDHERAYGYTF. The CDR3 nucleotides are TGTGCCAGCAGTGATCATGAAAGGGCCTATGGCTACACCTTC.

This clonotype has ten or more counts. In nucleotides, the CDR3 is TGTGCCAGCAGCCCCTTGTATGAGCAGTTCTTC. This codes for CASSPLYEQFF. This chain joins TRBV7-2 and TRBJ2-1; unclear D gene. Deletions cut 5 bases from V and 8 bases from J, with 7 bases between. From germline, CDR1 is SGHTA and CDR2 FQGNSA. The CDR3 sequence is 11 residues long.

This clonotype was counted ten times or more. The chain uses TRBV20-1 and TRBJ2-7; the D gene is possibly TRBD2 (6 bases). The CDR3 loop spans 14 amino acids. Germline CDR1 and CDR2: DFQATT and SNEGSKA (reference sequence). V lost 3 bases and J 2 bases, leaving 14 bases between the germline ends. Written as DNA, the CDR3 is TGCAGTGCTAGCCGGGACTCAAACACCTACGAGCAGTACTTC. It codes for CSASRDSNTYEQYF.

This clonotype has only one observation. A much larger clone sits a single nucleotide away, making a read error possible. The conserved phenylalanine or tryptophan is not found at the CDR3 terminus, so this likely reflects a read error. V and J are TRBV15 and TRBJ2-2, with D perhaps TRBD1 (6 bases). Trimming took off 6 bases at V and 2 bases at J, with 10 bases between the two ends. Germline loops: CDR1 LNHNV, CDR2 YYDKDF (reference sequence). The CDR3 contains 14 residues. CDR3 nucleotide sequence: TGTGCCACCAGTTGGACAGAAAACACCGGGGAGCTGTTTTAT. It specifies CATSWTENTGELFY.

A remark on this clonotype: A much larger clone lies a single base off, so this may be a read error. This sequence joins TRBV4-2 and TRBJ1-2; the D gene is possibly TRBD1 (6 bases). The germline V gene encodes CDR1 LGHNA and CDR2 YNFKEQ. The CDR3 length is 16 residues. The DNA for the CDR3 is TGTGCCAGCAGCCAAGATGAAAGACAGGCCCTCTCTGGCTACGCCTTC. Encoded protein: CASSQDERQALSGYAF.

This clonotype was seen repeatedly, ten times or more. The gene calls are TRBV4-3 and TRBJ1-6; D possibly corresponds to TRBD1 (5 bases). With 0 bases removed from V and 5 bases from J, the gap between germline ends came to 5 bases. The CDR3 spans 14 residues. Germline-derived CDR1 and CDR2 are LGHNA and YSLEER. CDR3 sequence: CASSQEGHNSPLHF. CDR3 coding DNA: TGCGCCAGCAGCCAAGAGGGACATAATTCACCCCTCCACTTT.

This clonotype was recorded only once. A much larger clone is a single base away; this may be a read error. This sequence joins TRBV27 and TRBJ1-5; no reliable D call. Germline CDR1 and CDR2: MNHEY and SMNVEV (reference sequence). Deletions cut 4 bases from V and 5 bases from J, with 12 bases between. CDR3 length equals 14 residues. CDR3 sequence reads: CASSSRSSHQPQHF. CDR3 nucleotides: TGTGCCAGCAGTTCCAGATCGAGCCATCAGCCCCAGCATTTT.

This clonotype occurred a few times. The DNA for the CDR3 is TGCGCCAGCAGCGAGGGACTAACCTACGAGCAGTACTTC. Its protein product is CASSEGLTYEQYF. This chain links TRBV5-1 with TRBJ2-7; 7 bases are shared with TRBD2. The length of the CDR3 is 13 residues. The germline V gene has CDR1 SGHRS and CDR2 YFSETQ. The J segment lost 2 bases and the V segment lost 4 bases, leaving 3 bases of the junction unmatched.

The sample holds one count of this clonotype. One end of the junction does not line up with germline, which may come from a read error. In DNA, the CDR3 is TGTGTCAGCAGTGAATATTCCTGGGGCGTAGGTGGGTCTTTCTTT. Encoded protein: CVSSEYSWGVGGSFF. The rearrangement links TRBV25-1 to TRBJ1-1, with a tentative D call TRBD1 (5 bases). This CDR3 contains 15 residues. Germline CDR1 reads MGHDK; CDR2 reads SYGVNS.

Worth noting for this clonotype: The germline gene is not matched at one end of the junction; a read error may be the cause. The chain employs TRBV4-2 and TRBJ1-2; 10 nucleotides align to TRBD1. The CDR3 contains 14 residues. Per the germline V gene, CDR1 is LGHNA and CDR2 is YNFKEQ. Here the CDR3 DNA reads TGTGCCAGCAGCAAGGGACAGGGGATTTGGGGCTTCACCTTC. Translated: CASSKGQGIWGFTF.

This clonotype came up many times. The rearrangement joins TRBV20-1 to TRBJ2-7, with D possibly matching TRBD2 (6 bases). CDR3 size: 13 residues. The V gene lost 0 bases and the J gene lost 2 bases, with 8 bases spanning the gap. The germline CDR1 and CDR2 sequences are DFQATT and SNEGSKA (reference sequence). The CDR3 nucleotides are TGCAGTGCTAGAGATACTAGCACCTACGAGCAGTACTTC. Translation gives CSARDTSTYEQYF.

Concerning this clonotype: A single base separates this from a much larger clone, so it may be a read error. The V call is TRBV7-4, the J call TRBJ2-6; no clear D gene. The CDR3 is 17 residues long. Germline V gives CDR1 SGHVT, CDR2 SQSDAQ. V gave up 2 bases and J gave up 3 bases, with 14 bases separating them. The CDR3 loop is CASSLSAVRYGANVLTF. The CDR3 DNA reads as TGTGCCAGCAGCTTATCGGCGGTGAGGTATGGGGCCAACGTCCTGACTTTC.

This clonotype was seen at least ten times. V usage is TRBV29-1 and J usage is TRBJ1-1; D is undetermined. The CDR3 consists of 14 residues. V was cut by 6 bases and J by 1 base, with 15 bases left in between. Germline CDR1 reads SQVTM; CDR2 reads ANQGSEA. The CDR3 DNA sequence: TGCAGCGTCCTTAGGACGGGCGGGAACACTGAAGCTTTCTTT. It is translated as CSVLRTGGNTEAFF. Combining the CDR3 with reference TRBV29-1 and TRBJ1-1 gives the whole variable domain SAVISQKPSRDICQRGTSLTIQCQVDSQVTMMFWYRQQPGQSLTLIATANQGSEATYESGFVIDKFPISRPNLTFSTLTVSNMSPEDSSIYLCSVLRTGGNTEAFFGQGTRLTVV.

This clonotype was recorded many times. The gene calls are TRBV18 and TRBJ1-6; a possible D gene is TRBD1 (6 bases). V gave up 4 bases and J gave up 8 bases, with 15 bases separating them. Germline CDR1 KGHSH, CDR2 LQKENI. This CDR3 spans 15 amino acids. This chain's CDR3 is CASSQQGTFDSPLHF. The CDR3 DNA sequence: TGTGCCAGCTCACAGCAGGGGACCTTTGATTCACCCCTCCACTTT.

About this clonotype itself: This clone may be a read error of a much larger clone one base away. The CDR3 is CASSLDSSYYGYTF. In DNA form, the CDR3 reads TGTGCCAGCAGTCTGGACAGCTCATACTATGGCTACACCTTC. The genes are TRBV12-3 or TRBV12-4 and TRBJ1-2; possible D gene TRBD1, 6 bases. Deletions cut 5 bases from V and 3 bases from J, with 13 bases between. The CDR3 contains 14 residues.

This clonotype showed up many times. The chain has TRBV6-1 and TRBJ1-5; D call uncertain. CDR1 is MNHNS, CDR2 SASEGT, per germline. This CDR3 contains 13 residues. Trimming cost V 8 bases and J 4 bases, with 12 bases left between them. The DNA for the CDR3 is TGTGCCAGCGGGAAGGTCAGGAATCAGCCCCAGCATTTT. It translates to CASGKVRNQPQHF.

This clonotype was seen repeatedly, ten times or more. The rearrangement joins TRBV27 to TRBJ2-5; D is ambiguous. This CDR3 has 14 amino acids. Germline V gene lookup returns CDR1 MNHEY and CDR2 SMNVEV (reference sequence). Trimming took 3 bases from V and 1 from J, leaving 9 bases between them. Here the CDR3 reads CASSFLTRQETQYF. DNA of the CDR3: TGTGCCAGCAGTTTTCTGACCCGCCAAGAGACCCAGTACTTC.

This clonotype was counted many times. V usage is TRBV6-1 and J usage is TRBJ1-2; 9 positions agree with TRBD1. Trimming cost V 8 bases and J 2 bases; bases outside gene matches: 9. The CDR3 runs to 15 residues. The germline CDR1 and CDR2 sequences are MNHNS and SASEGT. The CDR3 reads CASRMTQGANYGYTF. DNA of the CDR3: TGTGCCAGCCGGATGACACAGGGGGCAAACTATGGCTACACCTTC.

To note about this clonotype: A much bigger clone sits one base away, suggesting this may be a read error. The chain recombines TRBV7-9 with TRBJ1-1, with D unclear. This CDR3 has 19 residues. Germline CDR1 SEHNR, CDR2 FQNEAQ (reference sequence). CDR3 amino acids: CASSLSRFLGSRKNTKAFF. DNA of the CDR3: TGTGCCAGCAGCTTATCGAGGTTTTTAGGCAGTCGAAAGAACACTAAAGCTTTCTTT.